Listed below are T cell receptor beta chains from one sample, sequenced in a study of T cells expressing NK-cell markers. From its re-call of the 5' RACE reads, TCRdb lists each CDR3 protein once, without DNA. This sample's clone table lists 350,000 to 450,000 distinct CDR3 sequences. The sample comprised blood T cells: a sorted CD56 or NKG2C T cell subset, CD4+ or CD8+ T cells, or bulk PBMC T cells (not recorded which). These receptors all come from a man aged 18-75 years in good health. The CDR3 runs from the conserved cysteine through the conserved F or W. Fields, in order: V gene, J gene, CDR3 protein.

V: TRBV7-2; J: TRBJ1-2; CDR3: CASTESPEGSYGYTF
V: TRBV7-8; J: TRBJ1-2; CDR3: CASSLGSSGQAGGYTF
V: TRBV28; J: TRBJ2-7; CDR3: CASSPIQGFYEQYF
V: TRBV6-5; J: TRBJ2-7; CDR3: CASSSQGGGPYEQYF
V: TRBV25-1; J: TRBJ2-7; CDR3: CASSEEQPPYEQYF
V: TRBV2; J: TRBJ1-2; CDR3: CASVWGVDYGYTF
V: TRBV20-1; J: TRBJ2-1; CDR3: CSANRGTNVNEQFF
V: TRBV25-1; J: TRBJ2-7; CDR3: CASEPGQGSYEQYF
V: TRBV29-1; J: TRBJ1-1; CDR3: CSVENFPGTANTEAFF
V: TRBV29-1; J: TRBJ2-2; CDR3: CSALLAGGHTGELFF
V: TRBV12-3/TRBV12-4; J: TRBJ2-5; CDR3: CASSYPRATQETQYF
V: TRBV7-2; J: TRBJ2-5; CDR3: CASSSVTSGRWTQYF
V: TRBV21-1; J: TRBJ2-7; CDR3: CARPVPPPAEQYF
V: TRBV7-9; J: TRBJ2-7; CDR3: CASSFMAAAYEQYF
V: TRBV7-2; J: TRBJ1-5; CDR3: CASSLVPASGGSQPQHF
V: TRBV9; J: TRBJ2-3; CDR3: CASSGFGLVLSDTQYF
V: TRBV9; J: TRBJ2-4; CDR3: CASSVGGSKNIQYF
V: TRBV29-1; J: TRBJ2-5; CDR3: CSVKGWTSRGQETQYF
V: TRBV12-3/TRBV12-4; J: TRBJ1-5; CDR3: CASRTTGEQPQHF
V: TRBV5-1; J: TRBJ2-5; CDR3: CASSSTPGLAETQYF
V: TRBV5-1; J: TRBJ1-6; CDR3: CASSPRATAISPLHF
V: TRBV25-1; J: TRBJ2-2; CDR3: CASSEYTGSTNTGELFF
V: TRBV28; J: TRBJ1-2; CDR3: CASSFYGYGYTF
V: TRBV20-1; J: TRBJ1-1; CDR3: CSADRGGITEAFF
V: TRBV12-3/TRBV12-4; J: TRBJ2-7; CDR3: CASSLGSTSGYEQYF
V: TRBV3-1; J: TRBJ2-3; CDR3: CASSQRLAGKDTQYF
V: TRBV29-1; J: TRBJ2-2; CDR3: CSVEGLGRSTGELFF
V: TRBV12-3/TRBV12-4; J: TRBJ2-1; CDR3: CASSHSIASGGYWAQFF
V: TRBV12-3/TRBV12-4; J: TRBJ1-4; CDR3: CASSYTAVGEKLFF
V: TRBV20-1; J: TRBJ2-1; CDR3: CSARDLGGGVTYNEQFF
V: TRBV7-8; J: TRBJ1-1; CDR3: CASSWELNTEAFF
V: TRBV20-1; J: TRBJ2-4; CDR3: CSASPPTPPKNIQYF
V: TRBV10-3; J: TRBJ2-3; CDR3: CAIKKGTGHDTDTQYF
V: TRBV14; J: TRBJ2-1; CDR3: CASSQDKEWQGQFF
V: TRBV19; J: TRBJ2-2; CDR3: CASRGATGELFF
V: TRBV2; J: TRBJ2-2; CDR3: CASCYLVNTGELFF
V: TRBV11-2; J: TRBJ2-2; CDR3: CASSLSFAGGPRNTGELFF
V: TRBV12-3/TRBV12-4; J: TRBJ2-2; CDR3: CASSLRGMNTGELFF
V: TRBV7-9; J: TRBJ1-6; CDR3: CASSLAHRTGGNSPLHF
V: TRBV5-1; J: TRBJ1-1; CDR3: CASSSRTGHAFF
V: TRBV7-8; J: TRBJ2-7; CDR3: CASSFFGPGVFSYEQYF
V: TRBV18; J: TRBJ1-5; CDR3: CASSPRQGVQPQHF
V: TRBV7-2; J: TRBJ1-6; CDR3: CASSWQGGNSPLHF
V: TRBV5-6; J: TRBJ2-3; CDR3: CASSYPGLAYSDTQYF
V: TRBV29-1; J: TRBJ2-1; CDR3: CSALRTGSYNEQFF